Detailed here is one T cell receptor (beta chain). This record comes from a study of regulatory T cells in long-lasting Graves disease. Time point: persistent/refractory GD, antithyroid drugs over 5 years with positive TRAb. PBMC-extracted RNA yielded the TCR library. Patients came through an endocrinology department, and that department was in Xi'an, China. Arm-PCR with iRepertoire HTBI primers amplified the CDR3 regions for these TCR beta libraries. Using its own MiXCR run on the multiplex PCR reads, TCRdb lists one record per CDR3 protein. Of about 430,000 distinct CDR3 sequences listed, roughly 23% were seen once; the top ten hold roughly 13%. The CDR3 has 18 residues. Looked up from germline, CDR1 is DFQATT and CDR2 is SNEGSKA (reference sequence). V trimming: 4 bases; J trimming: 0 bases; junction bases outside the gene matches: 12.

V and J are TRBV20-1 and TRBJ2-1; 10 bases line up with TRBD1. The sample was peripheral blood mononuclear cells (PBMCs), taken when the disease was refractory, from a patient treated with antithyroid drugs. The origin of this receptor is a female donor with Graves disease. The CDR3 is CSATPGQGSFFSYNEQFF. DNA of the CDR3: TGCAGTGCTACACCGGGACAGGGGTCGTTTTTCTCCTACAATGAGCAGTTCTTC.